This T cell receptor (beta chain) originates from a study of blood T cell repertoires in COVID-19. Generated by immunoSEQ multiplex PCR, the TCRdb table keeps only in-frame clones and is missing some. This table holds about 46,000 clones, 86% found once. V dropped 5 bases and J dropped 3; count of bases not matched to a gene: 13. CDR3 length: 17 residues. Germline lookup yields CDR1 SGHRS and CDR2 YFSETQ. This receptor was taken from a woman aged 45-60 years who had recovered from COVID-19. The chain combines TRBV5-1 with TRBJ2-5; 10 positions match TRBD1. Sequencing was performed on PBMCs or T cells enriched from blood (not recorded which). The chain's CDR3 is CASRKTGTGDLKETQYF. CDR3 nucleotide sequence: TGCGCCAGCAGGAAGACCGGGACAGGGGACCTAAAAGAGACCCAGTACTTC.